The clone carrying this T cell receptor (beta chain) has more than one count but fewer than ten. Its target is not known. This sample was taken from a study of read filtering for tumor transcriptome and immune sequencing. On the study more broadly: R-ISS stage counts were eight or nine for I, roughly 16 for II, six or seven for III. Transcriptome libraries were built from DNase-treated RNA. Findings and caveats of the study: In IR-seq, single-read clonotypes were 65% to 90% of clonotypes but approximately 3.2% of reads. Compared with RNA-seq, IR-seq gave much higher clonotype depth and reliability.

The library was built from about 400 ng RNA with molecular barcoded adaptors for alpha/delta and beta/gamma chains. One entry per CDR3 protein results from TCRdb running MiXCR on the reads. The table has over 35,000 distinct CDR3 sequences, around 11% seen once; the top ten hold about 38%. V was trimmed by 8 bases and J by 0 bases, leaving 10 bases between them. Germline V gene data show CDR1 as SNHLY and CDR2 as FYNNEI. There are 13 residues in the CDR3. The sample comprised a population of CD138-negative cells sorted from bone marrow. The receptor was isolated from a donor aged 40 or older with multiple myeloma. V gene TRBV2 combines with J gene TRBJ1-1; D not certain. CDR3: CASGVNMNTEAFF. The DNA of the CDR3 is TGTGCCAGCGGAGTAAATATGAACACTGAAGCTTTCTTT.